This is a list of T cell receptor beta chains from one sample in a study of blood T cell repertoires in COVID-19. Produced via immunoSEQ multiplex PCR; TCRdb's table is partial and in-frame only. In the table there are around 85,000 clones, nearly 90% of which are singletons. Input material: peripheral blood. The source of these receptors is a woman older than 75 with active or convalescent COVID-19. The conserved cysteine and the conserved F or W are not part of the CDR3 here. Fields, in order: D gene, V gene, J gene, CDR3 protein. D genes are given only for firm matches.

TRBD1	TRBV2	TRBJ1-2	ASSEIRQGATGGYT
TRBD1	TRBV6-2/TRBV6-3	TRBJ1-1	ASSYSTGRGSTEAF
TRBD2	TRBV5-3	TRBJ2-1	ARSLAACGRSYNEQF
NA	TRBV21-1	TRBJ2-2	ASSKAGTAQTGELF
TRBD2	TRBV9	TRBJ2-1	ASSAGTTQSYNEQF
NA	TRBV5-1	TRBJ2-3	ASVRGGSTDTQY
NA	TRBV11-2	TRBJ2-1	ASSSLTGSYNEQF
NA	TRBV9	TRBJ1-2	ASSGGALGPRWYGYT
TRBD2	TRBV7-8	TRBJ2-7	ASSPRPGGSSYEQY
TRBD1	TRBV5-6	TRBJ1-6	ASRKDRGESPLH
TRBD1	TRBV7-9	TRBJ1-1	ASSQTGQGTTEAF
TRBD1	TRBV27	TRBJ2-1	ATQTGIYNEQF
NA	TRBV9	TRBJ2-7	ASSPLESYEQY
NA	TRBV28	TRBJ2-5	ASSGTGQETQY
TRBD2	TRBV5-1	TRBJ2-5	ASSVGLTQETQY
TRBD2	TRBV7-8	TRBJ2-1	ASSLERWTSGSSYNEQF
NA	TRBV5-1	TRBJ1-5	ASSLEGGNQPQH
NA	TRBV2	TRBJ1-1	ASSEEYPGSTEAF
TRBD1	TRBV5-1	TRBJ2-7	ASSSGTGPSYEQY
TRBD1	TRBV6-1	TRBJ1-4	ASSERGRQGASEKLF
TRBD1	TRBV10-3	TRBJ1-6	AISEGQGSTSPLH
NA	TRBV3-1/TRBV3-2	TRBJ1-3	ASSFGQSGNTIY
TRBD1	TRBV28	TRBJ2-5	ASNRGQETQY
NA	TRBV6-6	TRBJ2-2	ASRTRDSFTGELF
NA	TRBV20-1	TRBJ2-6	SASAQGSGANVLT
TRBD2	TRBV5-1	TRBJ2-7	ASSGTSGTPYEQY
TRBD2	TRBV20-1	TRBJ2-1	SASKREGLDEQF
NA	TRBV18	TRBJ2-2	ASSLQIQGSGTGELF
NA	TRBV3-1/TRBV3-2	TRBJ2-7	ASSQGQASYEQY
NA	TRBV6-2/TRBV6-3	TRBJ2-2	ASSYSPWGRSRTGELF
NA	TRBV28	TRBJ1-4	ASSFAGVPNEKLF
NA	TRBV2	TRBJ1-3	ASREDSIGNTIY
NA	TRBV5-4	TRBJ2-1	ASSWTGRVLGEQF
TRBD1	TRBV6-1	TRBJ2-1	ASSAGQGNSYNEQF
TRBD2	TRBV28	TRBJ2-2	ASSISGRAFGELF
NA	TRBV27	TRBJ1-1	ASSSGAESGGGLAF
NA	TRBV27	TRBJ1-5	ASSLAGASNQPQH
TRBD1	TRBV27	TRBJ2-2	ASSLGQGRGVFGELF
TRBD1	TRBV28	TRBJ1-4	ASSQGQGATNEKLF
NA	TRBV12-3/TRBV12-4	TRBJ2-7	ASSFPGSYEQY
TRBD1	TRBV6-6	TRBJ2-7	ASSPNPGQGPRVTYEQY